Listed below are T cell receptor beta chains from one sample, sequenced in a study of CD8 T cells in ankylosing spondylitis. TCRdb re-called the 5' RACE reads through MiXCR, storing one row per CDR3 protein. The sample lists about 240,000 distinct CDR3 sequences; approximately 12% were seen once. Material for sequencing was blood, either unsorted or a sorted T cell fraction (not recorded which). These receptors were collected from a male donor with ankylosing spondylitis or in good health (not recorded which). Each CDR3 is given with its conserved first and last residue.

V	length	J	CDR3
TRBV20-1	18	TRBJ2-6	CSARGTGGKMSGANVLTF
TRBV5-1	15	TRBJ2-7	CASKGSGTNGYEQYF
TRBV28	15	TRBJ2-4	CASRYREGVKNIQYF
TRBV12-3/TRBV12-4	14	TRBJ1-6	CASSLQGYNSPLHF
TRBV28	15	TRBJ2-7	CASSPPQGRPYEQYF
TRBV10-3	14	TRBJ1-1	CAISEFQGDTEAFF
TRBV11-1	17	TRBJ2-1	CASSLLPGLPGNNEQFF
TRBV5-1	14	TRBJ2-3	CASSLGSRRDTQYF
TRBV20-1	11	TRBJ2-7	CSARLDYEQYF
TRBV10-3	13	TRBJ2-2	CAISDLNTGELFF
TRBV7-9	9	TRBJ1-5	CARYQPQHF
TRBV7-2	16	TRBJ2-2	CASSFMRGPNTGELFF
TRBV6-5	17	TRBJ2-1	CASSWGSTSGGANEQFF
TRBV5-1	15	TRBJ1-4	CASSRTRGFNEKLFF
TRBV27	13	TRBJ1-1	CASSFQGRTEAFF
TRBV20-1	15	TRBJ1-4	CSAVRIGTGNEKLFF